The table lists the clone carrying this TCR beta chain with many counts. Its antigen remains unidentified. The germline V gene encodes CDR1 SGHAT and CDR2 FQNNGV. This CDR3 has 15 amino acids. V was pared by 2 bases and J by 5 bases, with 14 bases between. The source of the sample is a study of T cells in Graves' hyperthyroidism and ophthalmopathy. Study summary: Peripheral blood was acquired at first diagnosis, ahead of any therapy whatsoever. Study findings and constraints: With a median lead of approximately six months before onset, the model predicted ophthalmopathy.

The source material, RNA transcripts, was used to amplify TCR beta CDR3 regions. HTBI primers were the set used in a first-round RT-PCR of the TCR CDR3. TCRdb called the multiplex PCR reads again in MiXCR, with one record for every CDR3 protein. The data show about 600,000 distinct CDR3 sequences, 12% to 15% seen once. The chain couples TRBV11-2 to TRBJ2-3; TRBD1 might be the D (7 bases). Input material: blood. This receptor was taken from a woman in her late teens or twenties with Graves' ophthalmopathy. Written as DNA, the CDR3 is TGTGCCAGCAGCTTAAACAGGGGAGGAAGAGATACGCAGTATTTT. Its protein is CASSLNRGGRDTQYF.